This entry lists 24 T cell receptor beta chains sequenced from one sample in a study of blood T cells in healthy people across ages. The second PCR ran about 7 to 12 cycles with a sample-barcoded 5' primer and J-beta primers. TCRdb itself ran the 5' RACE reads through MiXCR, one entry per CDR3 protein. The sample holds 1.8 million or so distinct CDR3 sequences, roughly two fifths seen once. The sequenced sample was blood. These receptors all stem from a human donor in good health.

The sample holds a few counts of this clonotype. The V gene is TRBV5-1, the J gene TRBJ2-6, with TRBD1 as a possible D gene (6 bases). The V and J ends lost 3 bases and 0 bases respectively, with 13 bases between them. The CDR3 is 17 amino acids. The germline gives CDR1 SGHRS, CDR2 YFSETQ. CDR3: CASSWTGQSSGANVLTF. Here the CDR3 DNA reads TGCGCCAGCAGCTGGACCGGACAGAGCTCTGGGGCCAACGTCCTGACTTTC.

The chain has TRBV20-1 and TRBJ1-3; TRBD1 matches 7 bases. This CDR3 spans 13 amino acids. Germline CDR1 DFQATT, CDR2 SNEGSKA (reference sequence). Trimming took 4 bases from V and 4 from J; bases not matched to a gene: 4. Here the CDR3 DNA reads TGCAGTGCTAAAGTGACAGGGGGAAACACCATATATTTT. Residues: CSAKVTGGNTIYF.

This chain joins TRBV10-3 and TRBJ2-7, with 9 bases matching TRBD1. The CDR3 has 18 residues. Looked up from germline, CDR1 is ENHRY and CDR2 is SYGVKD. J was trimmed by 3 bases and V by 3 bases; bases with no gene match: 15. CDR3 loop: CAISDPTSPGTGFYEQYF. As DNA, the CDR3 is TGTGCCATCAGTGACCCTACTTCACCCGGGACAGGGTTCTACGAGCAGTACTTC.

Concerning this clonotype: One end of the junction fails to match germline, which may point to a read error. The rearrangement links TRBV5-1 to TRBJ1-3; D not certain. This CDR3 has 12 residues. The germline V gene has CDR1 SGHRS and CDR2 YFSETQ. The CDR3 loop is CVSIGSGNTIYF. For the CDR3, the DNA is TGCGTCAGCATAGGCTCTGGAAACACCATATATTTT.

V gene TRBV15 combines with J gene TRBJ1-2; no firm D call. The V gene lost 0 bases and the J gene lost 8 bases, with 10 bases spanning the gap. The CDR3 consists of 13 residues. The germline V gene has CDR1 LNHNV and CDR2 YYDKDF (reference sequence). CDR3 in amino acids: CATSRDGEAGYTF. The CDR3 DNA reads TGTGCCACCAGCAGAGATGGTGAGGCGGGCTACACCTTC.

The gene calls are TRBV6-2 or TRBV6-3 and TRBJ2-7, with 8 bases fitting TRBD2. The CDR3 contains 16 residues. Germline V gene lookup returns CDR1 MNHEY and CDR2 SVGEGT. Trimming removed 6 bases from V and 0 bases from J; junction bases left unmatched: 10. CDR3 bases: TGTGCCAGCAGAATGCTCCTAGCGGGTTACTCCTACGAGCAGTACTTC. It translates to CASRMLLAGYSYEQYF.

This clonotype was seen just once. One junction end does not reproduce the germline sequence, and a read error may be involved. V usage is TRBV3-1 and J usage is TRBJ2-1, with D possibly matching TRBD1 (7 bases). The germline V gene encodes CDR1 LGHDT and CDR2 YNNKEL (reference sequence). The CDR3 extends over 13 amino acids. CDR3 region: CASRRDRDYEQVF. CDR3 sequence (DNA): TGTGCCAGCAGGCGGGACAGAGACTATGAGCAGGTCTTC.

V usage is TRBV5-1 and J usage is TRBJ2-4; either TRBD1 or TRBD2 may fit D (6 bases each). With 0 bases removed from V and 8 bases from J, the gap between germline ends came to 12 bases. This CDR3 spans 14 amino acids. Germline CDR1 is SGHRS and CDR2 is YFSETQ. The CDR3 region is CASSLAKGGDIQYF. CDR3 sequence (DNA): TGCGCCAGCAGCTTGGCCAAGGGGGGAGACATTCAGTACTTC.

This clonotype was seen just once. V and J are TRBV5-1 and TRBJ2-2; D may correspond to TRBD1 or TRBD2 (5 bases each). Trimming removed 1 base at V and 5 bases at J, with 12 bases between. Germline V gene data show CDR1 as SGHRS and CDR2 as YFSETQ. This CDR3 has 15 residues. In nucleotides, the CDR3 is TGCGCCAGCAGCTTGTTAGGGACGGAGACCGGGGAGCTGTTTTTT. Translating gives CASSLLGTETGELFF.

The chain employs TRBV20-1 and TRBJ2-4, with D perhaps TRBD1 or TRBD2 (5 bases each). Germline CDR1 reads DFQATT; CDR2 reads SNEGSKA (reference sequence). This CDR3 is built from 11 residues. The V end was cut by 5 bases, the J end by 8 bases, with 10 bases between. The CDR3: CSAGLGDIQYF. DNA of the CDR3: TGCAGTGCTGGGCTGGGGGACATTCAGTACTTC.

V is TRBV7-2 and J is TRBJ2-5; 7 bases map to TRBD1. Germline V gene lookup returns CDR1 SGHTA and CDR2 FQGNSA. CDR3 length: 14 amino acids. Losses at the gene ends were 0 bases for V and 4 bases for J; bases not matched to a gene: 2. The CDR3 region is CASSLAPGGETQYF. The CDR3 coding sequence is TGTGCCAGCAGCTTAGCGCCAGGGGGAGAGACCCAGTACTTC.

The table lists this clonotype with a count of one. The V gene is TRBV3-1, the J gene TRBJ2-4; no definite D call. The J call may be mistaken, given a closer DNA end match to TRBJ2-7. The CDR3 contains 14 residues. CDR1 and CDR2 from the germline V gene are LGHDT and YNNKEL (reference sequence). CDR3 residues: CASSPDRANYEQYF. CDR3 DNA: TGTGCCAGCAGCCCCGATAGGGCGAACTACGAGCAGTACTTC.

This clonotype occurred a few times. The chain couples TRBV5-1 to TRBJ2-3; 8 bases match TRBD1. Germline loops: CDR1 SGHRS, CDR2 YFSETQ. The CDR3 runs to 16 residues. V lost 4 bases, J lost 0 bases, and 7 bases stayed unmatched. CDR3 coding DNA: TGCGCCAGCAGCAGAGGACAGGGTCTTAGCACAGATACGCAGTATTTT. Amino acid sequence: CASSRGQGLSTDTQYF.

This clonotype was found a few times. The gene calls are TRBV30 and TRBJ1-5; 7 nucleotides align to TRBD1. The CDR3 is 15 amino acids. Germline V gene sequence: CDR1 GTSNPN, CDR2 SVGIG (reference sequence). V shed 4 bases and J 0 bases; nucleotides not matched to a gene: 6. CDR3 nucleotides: TGTGCCTGGACACAGGGGTCGGGTAGCAATCAGCCCCAGCATTTT. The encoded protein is CAWTQGSGSNQPQHF. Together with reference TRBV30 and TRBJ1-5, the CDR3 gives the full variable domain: SQTIHQWPATLVQPVGSPLSLECTVEGTSNPNLYWYRQAAGRGLQLLFYSVGIGQISSEVPQNLSASRPQDRQFILSSKKLLLSDSGFYLCAWTQGSGSNQPQHFGDGTRLSIL.

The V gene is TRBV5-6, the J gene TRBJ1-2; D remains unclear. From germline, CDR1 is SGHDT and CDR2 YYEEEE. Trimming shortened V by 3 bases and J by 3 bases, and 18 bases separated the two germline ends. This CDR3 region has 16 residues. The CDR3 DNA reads TGTGCCAGCAGCTCGCCGGGTGTGTTGATGGACTATGGCTACACCTTC. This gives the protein CASSSPGVLMDYGYTF. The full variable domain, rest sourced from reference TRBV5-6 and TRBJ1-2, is DAGVTQSPTHLIKTRGQQVTLRCSPKSGHDTVSWYQQALGQGPQFIFQYYEEEERQRGNFPDRFSGHQFPNYSSELNVNALLLGDSALYLCASSSPGVLMDYGYTFGSGTRLTVV.

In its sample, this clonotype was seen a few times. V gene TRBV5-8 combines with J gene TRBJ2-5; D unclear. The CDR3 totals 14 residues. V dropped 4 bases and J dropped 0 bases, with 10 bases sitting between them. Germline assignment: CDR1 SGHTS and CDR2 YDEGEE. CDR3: CASSPHMYQETQYF. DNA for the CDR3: TGTGCCAGCAGCCCACATATGTACCAAGAGACCCAGTACTTC. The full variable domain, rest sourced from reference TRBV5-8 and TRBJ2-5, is EAGVTQSPTHLIKTRGQQATLRCSPISGHTSVYWYQQALGLGLQFLLWYDEGEERNRGNFPPRFSGRQFPNYSSELNVNALELEDSALYLCASSPHMYQETQYFGPGTRLLVL.

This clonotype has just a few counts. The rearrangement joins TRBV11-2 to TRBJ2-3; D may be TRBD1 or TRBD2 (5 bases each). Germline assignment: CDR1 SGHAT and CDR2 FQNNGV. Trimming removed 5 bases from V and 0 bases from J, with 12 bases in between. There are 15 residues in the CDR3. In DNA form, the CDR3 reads TGTGCCAGCAGCGGATGGGGGTTAAGCACAGATACGCAGTATTTT. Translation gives CASSGWGLSTDTQYF.

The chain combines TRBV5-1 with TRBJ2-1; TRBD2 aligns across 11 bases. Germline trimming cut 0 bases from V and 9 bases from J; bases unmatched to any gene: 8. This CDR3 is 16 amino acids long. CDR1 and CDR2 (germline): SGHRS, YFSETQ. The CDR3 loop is CASSLEPSGGRVEQFF. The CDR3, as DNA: TGCGCCAGCAGCTTGGAGCCTAGCGGGGGGAGGGTTGAGCAGTTCTTC. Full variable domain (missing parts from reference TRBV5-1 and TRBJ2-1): KAGVTQTPRYLIKTRGQQVTLSCSPISGHRSVSWYQQTPGQGLQFLFEYFSETQRNKGNFPGRFSGRQFSNSRSEMNVSTLELGDSALYLCASSLEPSGGRVEQFFGPGTRLTVL.

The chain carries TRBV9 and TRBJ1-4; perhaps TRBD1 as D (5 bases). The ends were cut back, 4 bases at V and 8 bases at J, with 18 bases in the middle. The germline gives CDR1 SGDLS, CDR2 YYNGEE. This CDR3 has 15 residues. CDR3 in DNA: TGTGCCAGCAGCCCGCAGGCCCTCGGGGACGAAAAACTGTTTTTT. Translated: CASSPQALGDEKLFF.

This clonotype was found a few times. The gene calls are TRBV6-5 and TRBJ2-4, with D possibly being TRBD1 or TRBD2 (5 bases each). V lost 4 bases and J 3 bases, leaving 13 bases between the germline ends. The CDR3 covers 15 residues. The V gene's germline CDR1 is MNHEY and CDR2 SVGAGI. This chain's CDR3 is CASSWTPGGKNIQYF. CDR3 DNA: TGTGCCAGCAGTTGGACACCTGGGGGCAAAAACATTCAGTACTTC.

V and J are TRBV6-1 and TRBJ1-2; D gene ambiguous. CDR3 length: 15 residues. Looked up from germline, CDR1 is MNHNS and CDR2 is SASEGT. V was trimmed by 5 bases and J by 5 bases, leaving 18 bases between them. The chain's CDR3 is CASSPTTQGPYGYTF. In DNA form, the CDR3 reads TGTGCCAGCAGTCCCACAACCCAAGGACCTTATGGCTACACCTTC.

The CDR3 bases are TGCGCCAGCAGTCCATCCCCTTACAATGAGCAGTTCTTC. This gives the protein CASSPSPYNEQFF. This rearrangement joins TRBV4-3 to TRBJ2-1, with no clear D. V shed 6 bases and J shed 4 bases, with 10 bases lying between them. The CDR3 spans 13 residues. Germline loops: CDR1 LGHNA, CDR2 YSLEER.

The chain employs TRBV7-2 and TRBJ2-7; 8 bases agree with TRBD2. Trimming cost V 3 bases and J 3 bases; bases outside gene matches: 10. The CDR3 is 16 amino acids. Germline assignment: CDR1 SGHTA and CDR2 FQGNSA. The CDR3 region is CASSFNGGAGFYEQYF. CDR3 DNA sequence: TGTGCCAGCAGCTTTAACGGGGGGGCCGGTTTCTACGAGCAGTACTTC. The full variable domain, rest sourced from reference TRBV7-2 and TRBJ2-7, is GAGVSQSPSNKVTEKGKDVELRCDPISGHTALYWYRQSLGQGLEFLIYFQGNSAPDKSGLPSDRFSAERTGGSVSTLTIQRTQQEDSAVYLCASSFNGGAGFYEQYFGPGTRLTVT.

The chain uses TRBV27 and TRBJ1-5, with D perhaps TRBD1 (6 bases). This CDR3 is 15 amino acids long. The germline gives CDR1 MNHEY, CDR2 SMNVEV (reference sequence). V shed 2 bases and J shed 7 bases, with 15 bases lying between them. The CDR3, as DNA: TGTGCCAGCAGTTTAGGGTGGGGGGGCCCCCAGCCCCAGCATTTT. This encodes CASSLGWGGPQPQHF.